This T cell receptor (beta chain) is from a study of blood T cell repertoires in COVID-19. For the study at large: Acute and convalescent COVID-19 samples came from the United States, Italy and Spain. PBMCs, B-cell-depleted T cells, or T cells were the source of the cDNA or gDNA that made up the material.

Libraries were prepared by immunoSEQ multiplex PCR; TCRdb keeps only in-frame clonotypes and omits some of them. This sample carries more than 300,000 clones, 70% to 90% of them seen once, and the ten largest clones take less than 1.5%. V shed 5 bases, J shed 5 bases, and the junction held 7 bases outside the gene matches. Germline V gene sequence: CDR1 SGHNT, CDR2 YENEEA. The CDR3 contains 15 residues. This clone has a single count. This clonotype was obtained from a woman in her late teens or twenties who had recovered from COVID-19. Sequencing was done on a sample of PBMCs or T cells enriched from blood (not recorded which). The chain couples TRBV11-3 to TRBJ1-4, with TRBD1 matching 8 bases. The CDR3, as DNA: TGTGCCAGCAGCCAAGGGGGGACAGGCAATGAAAAACTGTTTTTT. It is translated as CASSQGGTGNEKLFF.